The next 20 T cell receptor delta chains were all read from a single sample in a study of γδ T cells in repeated Plasmodium falciparum infection. TCRdb re-analyzed the multiplex PCR reads via CATT. Of over 90,000 delta-chain clones in the sample, roughly 0.9% were seen once. Bulk repertoires came from Vgamma9/Vdelta2+ or Vdelta2-negative gammadelta T cells flow-sorted from PBMC. The material sequenced was gamma-delta T cells from blood. These TCRs come from a pool of human donors (malaria-infected and uninfected, not separated).

The sample holds a few counts of this clone. Only one base separates this from a far larger clonotype, so it likely reflects a read error. The sample holds other DNA sequences that translate to the same CDR3. The V gene is TRDV1, the J gene TRDJ1, with 9 bases identical to TRDD3. Here the J gene was assigned by germline matching of the DNA, as TCRdb has none. Germline V CDR1 and CDR2: TSWWSYY, QGS. CDR3 length: 22 amino acids. This CDR3 is CALGDISRPSQKWGDTGDKLIF. DNA for the CDR3: TGTGCCCTTGGGGACATTTCACGGCCTTCCCAAAAGTGGGGGGATACCGGCGATAAACTCATCTTT.

This clone was recorded a few times. A far larger clone is one nucleotide away, so this likely arose from a read error. Other nucleotide sequences in the sample specify the same CDR3. The rearrangement links TRDV2 to TRDJ1; a weak D match, TRDD3 (5 bases). This CDR3 spans 22 amino acids. Germline-derived CDR1 and CDR2 are GEAIGNYY and EKD. Here the CDR3 DNA reads TGTGCCTGTGACACTGTTTCCAGGGGGTCAGTACCGGTTTATCTAGACACCGACAAACTCATCTTT. Translated: CACDTVSRGSVPVYLDTDKLIF.

This clone has just a few counts. A far larger clone lies a single base away; this is likely a read error. In the same sample, other DNA sequences code for this CDR3. The V gene call is TRDV1, and the J gene call is absent; TRDD3, the D gene given by the table, was not confirmed from the DNA. CDR1 and CDR2 (germline): TSWWSYY, QGS. The CDR3 spans 19 residues. The CDR3 loop is CALGELERSDLGDASKLIF. In nucleotides, the CDR3 is TGTGCTCTTGGGGAACTAGAAAGGTCGGATCTGGGGGACGCTTCAAAGCTCATCTTT.

The sample holds a few counts of this clone. The TCRdb record carries a much larger clone's protein, which differs from this DNA's translation at residue 12; a read error is the likely cause, and the protein listed here is the DNA translation. This rearrangement joins TRDV2 to TRDJ1; 8 positions agree with TRDD3. This CDR3 is 19 amino acids long. The trim removed 3 bases at V and 0 bases at J, leaving 17 bases unmatched. Germline values: CDR1 GEAIGNYY, CDR2 EKD. The CDR3 sequence: CACDRGIRNWGVDTDKLIF. CDR3 nucleotides: TGTGCCTGTGACCGGGGGATAAGGAACTGGGGGGTGGACACCGATAAACTCATCTTT.

This clone has more than one count but fewer than ten. TCRdb records a much larger clone's protein for this DNA, with a difference at residue 12 that likely arises from a read error; the protein given is the translation of the DNA. V and J are TRDV2 and TRDJ1; the match to TRDD3 covers 9 bases. The J gene, absent from TCRdb, was called here by matching the DNA to germline. The germline V gene encodes CDR1 GEAIGNYY and CDR2 EKD. The CDR3 sequence is 19 residues long. With 1 base clipped from V and 1 base from J, the junction kept 15 bases outside the gene matches. The DNA for the CDR3 is TGTGCCTGTGACACGATCCCCCTGGGGATACGGTCGGGCACCGATAAACTCATCTTT. It is translated as CACDTIPLGIRSGTDKLIF.

Ten or more counts support this clone. A far larger clone is off by one base, so a read error is likely. At the DNA level, this CDR3 is encoded by other sequences in the same sample as well. The rearrangement joins TRDV3 to TRDJ1; 13 bases are shared with TRDD3. The CDR3 covers 14 residues. The germline V gene encodes CDR1 TVYSNPD and CDR2 GDNSRS (reference sequence). In nucleotides, the CDR3 is TGTGCCTTTAGCATTACTGGGGGATACGATAAGCTCATCTTT. This gives the protein CAFSITGGYDKLIF.

To note about this clone: A far larger clone is one base from this, pointing to a likely read error. This CDR3 is also generated by other DNA sequences in the sample. J gene calling gave no result, while the V gene is TRDV2; TRDD3, as called in the table, went unchecked against the DNA. The CDR3 runs to 18 residues. Germline CDR1 reads GEAIGNYY; CDR2 reads EKD. The CDR3 DNA follows: TGTGCCTGTGACGTACTGGGGGATATTTCCTGGGACACCCGACAGATGTTCTTC. Protein sequence: CACDVLGDISWDTRQMFF.

The table lists this clone with many counts. The TCRdb protein comes from a much larger clone and disagrees with this DNA's translation at residue 11, likely due to a read error; the protein given here is derived from the DNA. The sample has other DNA sequences that encode this CDR3 too. The chain links TRDV2 to TRDJ1; either TRDD2 or TRDD3 may fit D (9 bases each). This CDR3 is built from 19 residues. V was cut by 6 bases and J by 4 bases, with 32 bases left in between. The germline CDR1 and CDR2 sequences are GEAIGNYY and EKD. CDR3 loop: CACSFLRTGGPASSDKLIF. The CDR3 region has the DNA TGTGCCTGTTCCTTCCTACGTACTGGGGGACCGGCTTCCAGCGATAAACTCATCTTT.

This clone was counted many times. This may stem from a read error, because a much larger clone lies one nucleotide away. The same CDR3 can be traced to other DNA sequences in this sample. V is TRDV1 and J is TRDJ1; 7 bases are a match to TRDD3. The CDR3 runs 20 residues. CDR1 TSWWSYY and CDR2 QGS come from the germline V gene. The chain's CDR3 is CALGEEGISSRGIMTDKLIF. The CDR3 DNA is TGTGCCCTTGGGGAAGAGGGAATCTCCAGCAGGGGGATTATGACCGATAAACTCATCTTT.

This clone was recorded a few times. For this DNA, TCRdb reports the protein of a much larger clone, which diverges at residue 7, most likely from a read error; the protein presented here is translated directly from the DNA. The chain carries TRDV2 and TRDJ1; D is undetermined. TCRdb gives no J gene; it was assigned here by matching the DNA to germline. Germline loops: CDR1 GEAIGNYY, CDR2 EKD. Deletions cut 3 bases from V and 0 bases from J, with 13 bases between. CDR3 size: 15 residues. DNA of the CDR3: TGTGCCTGTGACGCCATGAGGGCCGACACCGATAAACTCATCTTT. Its protein product is CACDAMRADTDKLIF.

A few counts support this clone. A read error likely explains this, since a far larger clone differs by one base. This same CDR3 is encoded by further DNA sequences in the sample. The V call is TRDV1, the J call TRDJ1, with TRDD2 as a possible D gene (6 bases). Germline values: CDR1 TSWWSYY, CDR2 QGS. There are 19 residues in the CDR3. Trimming removed 0 bases at V and 10 bases at J, with 30 bases between. This chain's CDR3 is CALGELPPSLMLPERGLIF. The CDR3 coding sequence is TGTGCTCTTGGGGAACTTCCTCCCTCCCTCATGCTTCCTGAGAGGGGACTCATCTTT.

This clone has just a few counts. The chain combines TRDV1 with TRDJ1; the D gene is possibly TRDD3 (5 bases). TCRdb is silent on the J gene; assignment here came from matching the DNA to germline. The CDR3 consists of 23 residues. Germline loops: CDR1 TSWWSYY, CDR2 QGS. The germline V and J ends were trimmed by 4 bases and 3 bases, with 39 bases remaining between them. Here the CDR3 reads CALGGGHLRTRGITAYAPDKLIF. CDR3 DNA sequence: TGTGCTCTTGGGGGGGGCCATCTACGCACCCGAGGGATCACCGCGTACGCTCCCGATAAACTCATCTTT.

In the case of this clone: A read error is the likely source, as a far larger clone sits one nucleotide away. The sample contains more than one DNA sequence encoding this CDR3. J is TRDJ1 and V is TRDV1; 10 bases map to TRDD3. TCRdb gives no J gene; it was assigned here by matching the DNA to germline. CDR1 is TSWWSYY and CDR2 is QGS in the germline V gene. With V trimmed by 3 bases and J by 0 bases, 34 bases remained unmatched. The CDR3 has 26 amino acids. DNA for the CDR3: TGTGCTCTTGGGGAGCTAGGAGTCAAAGGCTTTTCGACTGGGGGATTCTCACACCTGTACACCGATAAACTCATCTTT. It yields the protein CALGELGVKGFSTGGFSHLYTDKLIF.

This clone has more than one count but fewer than ten. This DNA translates differently at residue 3 from the TCRdb protein, which is that of a much larger clone; a read error is likely, and the protein shown is the DNA's own translation. The chain uses TRDV1 and TRDJ1; maybe TRDD3 (6 bases). The CDR3 has 12 residues. Per germline, CDR1 TSWWSYY and CDR2 QGS. CDR3 DNA: TGTGCTCCTGGGATGGGGGCCGATAAACTCATCTTT. Translating gives CAPGMGADKLIF.

For this clone: A far larger clone lies a single base away; this is likely a read error. Other nucleotide sequences in the sample specify the same CDR3. The V and J genes are TRDV2 and TRDJ1, with 8 bases identical to TRDD3. Matching the DNA to germline supplied the J gene, which TCRdb does not give. The germline V gene encodes CDR1 GEAIGNYY and CDR2 EKD. V lost 0 bases and J lost 0; bases outside the gene matches: 14. The CDR3 covers 19 residues. The CDR3 spells CACDTHVVGDPPYTDKLIF. The CDR3 DNA reads TGTGCCTGTGACACCCATGTAGTGGGGGATCCCCCGTACACCGATAAACTCATCTTT.

A note on this clone: Only one base separates this from a far larger clonotype, so it likely reflects a read error. Different DNA sequences within this sample yield the same CDR3. The genes are TRDV1 and TRDJ1, with D perhaps matching TRDD2 or TRDD3 (7 bases each). The germline gives CDR1 TSWWSYY, CDR2 QGS. This CDR3 is 23 amino acids long. The CDR3 bases are TGCGCTCTTGGGGCCCCGTTTCCTACTAACTACCCTCTTGACTGGGGACCACACACTAAACTCATCTTT. Protein sequence: CALGAPFPTNYPLDWGPHTKLIF.

This clone was seen a handful of times. TCRdb pairs this DNA with a much larger clone's protein that differs at residue 3, likely a read error; the protein shown was translated from the DNA. The chain is built from TRDV1 and TRDJ1; 9 bases line up with TRDD3. The J gene, left out of TCRdb, was set here by checking the DNA against germline. The CDR3 extends over 19 amino acids. CDR1 is TSWWSYY, CDR2 QGS, per germline. As DNA, the CDR3 is TGTGCTTTTGGGGAAAGGATCACTAGGGGGATACCGCCCACCGATAAACTCATCTTT. Its protein product is CAFGERITRGIPPTDKLIF.

This clone was detected only a few times. The protein TCRdb gives is from a much larger clone and does not agree with this DNA's translation at residue 5, likely a read error; the protein shown here comes from the DNA. V usage is TRDV2 and J usage is TRDJ3, with 9 bases fitting TRDD3. The J gene, left out of TCRdb, was set here by checking the DNA against germline. V shed 4 bases and J 4 bases; nucleotides not matched to a gene: 10. In germline, CDR1 is GEAIGNYY, CDR2 EKD. There are 18 residues in the CDR3. Here the CDR3 reads CACDALLGELWDTRQMFF. CDR3 nucleotides: TGTGCCTGTGATGCCCTACTGGGGGAACTTTGGGACACCCGACAGATGTTTTTC.

This clone was found many times. This DNA translates differently at residue 5 from the TCRdb protein, which is that of a much larger clone; a read error is likely, and the protein shown is the DNA's own translation. This chain uses TRDV2 with TRDJ1; TRDD3 agrees at 8 bases. V gave up 3 bases and J gave up 0 bases; unmatched junction bases: 23. Germline-derived CDR1 and CDR2 are GEAIGNYY and EKD. The CDR3 sequence is 21 residues long. Here the CDR3 reads CACDALTTGGLPADYTDKLIF. The CDR3 DNA reads as TGTGCCTGTGACGCTCTCACTACTGGGGGCCTACCCGCTGACTACACCGATAAACTCATCTTT.

This clone was seen more than once but under ten times. A far more abundant clone sits one base away, making this likely a read error. The same CDR3 is also encoded by other DNA sequences in this sample. This chain connects TRDV1 to TRDJ1; tentatively, D is TRDD3 (5 bases). No J gene is reported in TCRdb; it was inferred here by comparing the DNA with germline. The CDR3 has 16 amino acids. Germline V gene lookup returns CDR1 TSWWSYY and CDR2 QGS. The CDR3 nucleotides read TGCGCTCTTGGTGGGATCTGCGAACTTAAAACCGATAAACTCATCTTT. Its protein is CALGGICELKTDKLIF.